This TCR beta chain was recovered during a study of spatial heterogeneity in lung cancer. Study-level background: Beta-chain sequences were consistently detected more often than alpha-chain sequences.

In its sample, this clonotype was seen a few times. The V end lost 2 bases, the J end lost 8 bases, and 13 bases lay between the germline ends. Germline V gene sequence: CDR1 SGHRS, CDR2 YFSETQ. The length of the CDR3 is 13 residues. Each molecule of TCR cDNA was tagged with one unique molecular identifier. TCRdb used MiXCR to reprocess the 5' RACE reads, holding one entry per CDR3 protein. This sample yields tens of thousands of distinct CDR3 sequences, of which 10% to 15% are seen a single time; approximately 39% belongs to the top ten. The time point here: sample taken at primary tumor resection. Without sorting, whole RNA was sequenced from tumor, nontumor lung or frozen PBMC. The donor population consisted of some 67 patients with untreated, early-stage non-small cell lung cancer.

The source material was PBMCs, sampled at surgery. This sequence originates from a male donor with early-stage non-small cell lung cancer. V is TRBV5-1 and J is TRBJ1-1; D is perhaps TRBD1 (5 bases). CDR3 region: CASSLQAYQEAFF. For the CDR3, the DNA is TGCGCCAGCAGCTTACAGGCTTACCAAGAAGCTTTCTTT.